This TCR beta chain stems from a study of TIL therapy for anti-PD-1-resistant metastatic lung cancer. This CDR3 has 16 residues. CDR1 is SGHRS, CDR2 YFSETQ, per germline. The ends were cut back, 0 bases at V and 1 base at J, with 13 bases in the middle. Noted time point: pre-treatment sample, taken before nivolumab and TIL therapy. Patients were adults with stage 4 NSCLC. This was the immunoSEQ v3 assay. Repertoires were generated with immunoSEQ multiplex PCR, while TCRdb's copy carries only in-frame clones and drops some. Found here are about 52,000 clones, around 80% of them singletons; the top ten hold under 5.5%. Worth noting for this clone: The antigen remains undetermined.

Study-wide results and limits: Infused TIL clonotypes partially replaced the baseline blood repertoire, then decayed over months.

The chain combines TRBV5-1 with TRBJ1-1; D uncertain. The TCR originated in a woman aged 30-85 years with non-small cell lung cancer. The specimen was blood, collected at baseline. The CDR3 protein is CASSLEWGIPNTEAFF. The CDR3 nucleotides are TGCGCCAGCAGCTTGGAGTGGGGAATTCCGAACACTGAAGCTTTCTTT. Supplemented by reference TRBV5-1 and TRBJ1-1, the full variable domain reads KAGVTQTPRYLIKTRGQQVTLSCSPISGHRSVSWYQQTPGQGLQFLFEYFSETQRNKGNFPGRFSGRQFSNSRSEMNVSTLELGDSALYLCASSLEWGIPNTEAFFGQGTRLTVV.